The next 18 T cell receptor beta chains were all read from a single sample in a study of blood T cell repertoires in COVID-19. Sequencing was performed with immunoSEQ multiplex PCR; in TCRdb, only in-frame clones are kept and a portion is missing. The top ten clones hold about 23% of a sample with some 100,000 clones, over 70% of them seen once. The sequenced sample was peripheral blood. These receptors were taken from a man of 80 years or more with active or convalescent COVID-19.

The rearrangement uses TRBV27 and TRBJ1-1; D gene ambiguous. V was pared by 5 bases and J by 8 bases, with 12 bases between. This CDR3 has 12 residues. Germline V CDR1 and CDR2: MNHEY, SMNVEV (reference sequence). The CDR3 protein is CASSAPGPEAFF. DNA of the CDR3: TGTGCCAGCAGTGCACCGGGTCCGGAAGCTTTCTTT.

The rearrangement joins TRBV29-1 to TRBJ1-2; TRBD1 is a possible D gene (5 bases). CDR1 is SQVTM, CDR2 ANQGSEA, per germline. This CDR3 comprises 13 residues. Trimming cost V 2 bases and J 0 bases, with 7 bases left between them. CDR3 bases: TGCAGCGTTGAAAGGACAACTAACTATGGCTACACCTTC. Translated: CSVERTTNYGYTF.

This clone was picked up a small number of times. This rearrangement joins TRBV7-8 to TRBJ2-7, with 8 bases that match TRBD1. Trimming at V came to 5 bases and at J to 1 base, leaving 7 bases not matched to a gene. Germline V gives CDR1 SGHVS, CDR2 FQNEAQ. CDR3 length: 15 amino acids. The CDR3 spells CASSPPGQASYEQYF. DNA of the CDR3: TGTGCCAGCAGCCCCCCGGGACAGGCGTCCTACGAGCAGTACTTC.

In DNA form, the CDR3 reads TGTGCCACCAGCAGAGATCGGAGTGACGAGCAGTACTTC. Its protein is CATSRDRSDEQYF. The J gene is TRBJ2-7, the V gene TRBV15; D gene ambiguous. Trimming took off 0 bases at V and 5 bases at J, with 8 bases between the two ends. From germline, CDR1 is LNHNV and CDR2 YYDKDF (reference sequence). The CDR3 sequence is 13 residues long.

The V call is TRBV5-4, the J call TRBJ1-1; 8 positions match TRBD1. After removal of 4 bases from V and 2 bases from J, the junction contained 10 bases not matched to a gene. Germline values: CDR1 SGHNT, CDR2 YYREEE (reference sequence). This CDR3 has 16 amino acids. CDR3 in amino acids: CASSTDRGPINTEAFF. The CDR3 nucleotides read TGTGCCAGCAGCACAGACAGGGGACCCATCAACACTGAAGCTTTCTTT. Full variable domain (outside the CDR3, taken from reference TRBV5-4 and TRBJ1-1): ETGVTQSPTHLIKTRGQQVTLRCSSQSGHNTVSWYQQALGQGPQFIFQYYREEENGRGNFPPRFSGLQFPNYSSELNVNALELDDSALYLCASSTDRGPINTEAFFGQGTRLTVV.

This sequence joins TRBV7-9 and TRBJ2-4; D possibly corresponds to TRBD2 (5 bases). This CDR3 has 16 amino acids. V gave up 1 base and J gave up 0 bases, with 10 bases separating them. The germline V gene encodes CDR1 SEHNR and CDR2 FQNEAQ (reference sequence). The CDR3 DNA reads TGTGCCAGCAGCTTAGTCACCGGGGTAGCCAAAAACATTCAGTACTTC. It specifies CASSLVTGVAKNIQYF.

This rearrangement joins TRBV9 to TRBJ2-7; unclear D gene. Germline CDR1 and CDR2: SGDLS and YYNGEE. This CDR3 is 14 amino acids long. The V end lost 0 bases, the J end lost 4 bases, and 11 bases lay between the germline ends. CDR3 in amino acids: CASSVGGSTYEQYF. CDR3 coding DNA: TGTGCCAGCAGCGTAGGTGGCTCGACTTACGAGCAGTACTTC.

In its sample, this clone was seen once. In nucleotides, the CDR3 is TGTGCCAGTAGCCCTCGTGCCAGCGGGGGTCCAGGGACCCAGTACTTC. Its translation is CASSPRASGGPGTQYF. This chain uses TRBV19 with TRBJ2-5, with 8 bases identical to TRBD2. The CDR3 runs 16 residues. J gave up 7 bases and V 6 bases, and 16 bases lay outside the gene matches. Looked up from germline, CDR1 is LNHDA and CDR2 is SQIVND (reference sequence).

The count of this clone is one. The chain has TRBV5-1 and TRBJ2-2; D is undetermined. Germline V gene lookup returns CDR1 SGHRS and CDR2 YFSETQ. The V end was cut by 5 bases, the J end by 2 bases, with 13 bases between. This CDR3 spans 15 amino acids. The CDR3 is CASRDLTSNTGELFF. The CDR3 coding sequence is TGCGCCAGCAGAGATTTAACTTCTAACACCGGGGAGCTGTTTTTT.

Written as DNA, the CDR3 is TGCGCCAGCAGCCGCGGGGGGGTGGATTCACCCCTCCACTTT. As protein: CASSRGGVDSPLHF. The chain combines TRBV5-1 with TRBJ1-6; D is possibly TRBD1 (5 bases). V lost 4 bases to trimming and J lost 8 bases, with 13 bases between them. Germline CDR1 reads SGHRS; CDR2 reads YFSETQ. The CDR3 is made up of 14 amino acids.

V gene TRBV10-2 combines with J gene TRBJ1-5; D might be TRBD1 (5 bases). Per germline, CDR1 WSHSY and CDR2 SAAADI. Deletions cut 3 bases from V and 7 bases from J, with 13 bases between. The CDR3 length is 14 residues. For the CDR3, the DNA is TGCGCCAGCAGTGACTCGGGGGTGACCCAGCCCCAGCATTTT. Translating it yields CASSDSGVTQPQHF.

V and J are TRBV3-1 (or the pseudogene TRBV3-2) and TRBJ1-3; tentative D call: TRBD1 (6 bases). V lost 5 bases and J 3 bases, leaving 14 bases between the germline ends. Germline CDR1 LGHDT, CDR2 YNNKEL (reference sequence). The CDR3 extends over 15 amino acids. CDR3 DNA: TGTGCCAGCAGCAGACAACAGGGATTTGGAAACACCATATATTTT. As protein: CASSRQQGFGNTIYF.

V usage is TRBV6-6 and J usage is TRBJ2-3; 8 nucleotides align to TRBD1. From germline, CDR1 is MNHNY and CDR2 SVGAGI (reference sequence). The length of the CDR3 is 15 residues. V trimming: 7 bases; J trimming: 1 base; junction bases outside the gene matches: 7. The CDR3 reads CASTLTGAGTDTQYF. CDR3 sequence (DNA): TGTGCCAGCACCCTGACAGGGGCGGGCACAGATACGCAGTATTTT.

This sequence joins TRBV18 and TRBJ1-2; the match to TRBD1 covers 9 bases. The V segment lost 6 bases and the J segment 6 bases; nucleotides outside the gene matches: 5. Germline assignment: CDR1 KGHSH and CDR2 LQKENI. This CDR3 is 13 amino acids long. CDR3 coding DNA: TGTGCCAGCTCGATCGGACAGGGGCATGGCTACACCTTC. It is translated as CASSIGQGHGYTF. The full variable domain, with the rest looked up from reference TRBV18 and TRBJ1-2, is NAGVMQNPRHLVRRRGQEARLRCSPMKGHSHVYWYRQLPEEGLKFMVYLQKENIIDESGMPKERFSAEFPKEGPSILRIQQVVRGDSAAYFCASSIGQGHGYTFGSGTRLTVV.

The chain recombines TRBV4-3 with TRBJ1-4; 7 positions agree with TRBD1. The V gene end was trimmed by 0 bases and the J gene end by 15 bases; junction bases not matched to a gene: 7. The CDR3 extends over 13 amino acids. Looked up from germline, CDR1 is LGHNA and CDR2 is YSLEER. CDR3 sequence reads: CASSQESRDSLFF. Here the CDR3 DNA reads TGCGCCAGCAGCCAAGAAAGTCGGGACAGCTTGTTTTTT.

The count of this clone is one. The chain employs TRBV7-8 and TRBJ2-7; tentative D call: TRBD1 (5 bases). The CDR3 has 15 amino acids. Germline CDR1 is SGHVS and CDR2 is FQNEAQ. V lost 5 bases and J 2 bases, leaving 16 bases between the germline ends. The CDR3 DNA reads TGTGCCAGCAGCCCCGGCAGGGCTCGGACCTACGAGCAGTACTTC. Amino acid sequence: CASSPGRARTYEQYF.

This clone has just a few counts. The J gene is TRBJ1-1, the V gene TRBV18; possibly TRBD1 for D (5 bases). V was shortened by 6 bases and J by 0 bases, with 11 bases between the two germline ends. CDR1 and CDR2 from the germline V gene are KGHSH and LQKENI. This CDR3 has 14 residues. CDR3 region: CASSLTEMNTEAFF. The CDR3 DNA reads TGTGCCAGCTCGCTGACAGAAATGAACACTGAAGCTTTCTTT.

The V gene is TRBV18, the J gene TRBJ2-4; perhaps TRBD2 as D (6 bases). V shed 0 bases and J shed 6 bases, with 12 bases lying between them. This CDR3 is 15 amino acids long. Germline loops: CDR1 KGHSH, CDR2 LQKENI. The CDR3 protein is CASSPPEGGGNIQYF. The CDR3 coding sequence is TGTGCCAGCTCACCACCGGAGGGAGGTGGAAACATTCAGTACTTC. The full variable domain, in which reference TRBV18 and TRBJ2-4 provide the parts outside the CDR3, is NAGVMQNPRHLVRRRGQEARLRCSPMKGHSHVYWYRQLPEEGLKFMVYLQKENIIDESGMPKERFSAEFPKEGPSILRIQQVVRGDSAAYFCASSPPEGGGNIQYFGAGTRLSVL.